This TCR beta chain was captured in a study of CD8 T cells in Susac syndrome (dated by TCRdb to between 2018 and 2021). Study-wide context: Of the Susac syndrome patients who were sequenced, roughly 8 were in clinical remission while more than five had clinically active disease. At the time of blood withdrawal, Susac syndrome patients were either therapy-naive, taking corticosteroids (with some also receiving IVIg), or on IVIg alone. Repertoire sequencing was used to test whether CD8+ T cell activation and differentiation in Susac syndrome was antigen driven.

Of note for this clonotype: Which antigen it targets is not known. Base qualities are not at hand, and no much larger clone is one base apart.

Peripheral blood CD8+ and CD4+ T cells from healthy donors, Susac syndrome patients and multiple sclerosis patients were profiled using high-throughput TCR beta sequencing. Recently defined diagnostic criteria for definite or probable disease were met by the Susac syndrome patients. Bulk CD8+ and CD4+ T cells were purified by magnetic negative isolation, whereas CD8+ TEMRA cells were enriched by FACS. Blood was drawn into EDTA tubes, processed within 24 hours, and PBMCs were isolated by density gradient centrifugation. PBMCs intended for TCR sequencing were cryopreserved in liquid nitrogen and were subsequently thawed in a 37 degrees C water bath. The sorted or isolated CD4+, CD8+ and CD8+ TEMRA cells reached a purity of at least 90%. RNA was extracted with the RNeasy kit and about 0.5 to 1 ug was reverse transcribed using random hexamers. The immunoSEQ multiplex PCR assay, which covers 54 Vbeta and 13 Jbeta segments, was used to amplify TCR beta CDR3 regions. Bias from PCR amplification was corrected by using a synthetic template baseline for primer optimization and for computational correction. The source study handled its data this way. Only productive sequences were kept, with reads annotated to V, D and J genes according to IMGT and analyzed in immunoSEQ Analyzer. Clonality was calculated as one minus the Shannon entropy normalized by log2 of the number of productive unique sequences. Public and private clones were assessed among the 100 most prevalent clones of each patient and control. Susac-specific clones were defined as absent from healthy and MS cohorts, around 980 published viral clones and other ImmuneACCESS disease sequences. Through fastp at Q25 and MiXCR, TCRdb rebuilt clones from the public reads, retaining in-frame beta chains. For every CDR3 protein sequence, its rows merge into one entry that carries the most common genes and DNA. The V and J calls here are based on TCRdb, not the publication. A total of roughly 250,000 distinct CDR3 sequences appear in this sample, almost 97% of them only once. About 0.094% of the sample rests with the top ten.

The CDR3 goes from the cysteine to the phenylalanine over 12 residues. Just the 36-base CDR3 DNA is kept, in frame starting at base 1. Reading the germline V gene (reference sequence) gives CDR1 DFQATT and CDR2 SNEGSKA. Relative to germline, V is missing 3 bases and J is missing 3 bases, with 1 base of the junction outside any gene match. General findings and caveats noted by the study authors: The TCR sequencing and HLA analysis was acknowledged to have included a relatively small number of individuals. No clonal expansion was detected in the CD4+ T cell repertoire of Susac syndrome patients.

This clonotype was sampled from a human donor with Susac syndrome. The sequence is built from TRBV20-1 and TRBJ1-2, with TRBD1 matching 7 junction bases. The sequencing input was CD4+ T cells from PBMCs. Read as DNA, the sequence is TGCAGTGCTAGCCAGGGGGACTATGGCTACACCTTC. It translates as CSASQGDYGYTF.